The present TCR beta chain was sequenced within a study of blood T cell repertoires in COVID-19. The germline CDR1 and CDR2 sequences are MNHEY and SMNVEV (reference sequence). The CDR3 consists of 14 residues. V was pared by 7 bases and J by 6 bases, with 16 bases between. In the study's own analysis: Quantification of nucleated cells was approximated via reference gene primer amplification. Produced via immunoSEQ multiplex PCR; TCRdb's table is partial and in-frame only. V, J and clone size derive from that table, while D and trimming were established from the DNA sequence. The table has about 330,000 clones, 85% to 90% seen once; the top ten hold about 10%. Everyone who took part was roughly 18 to 89 years old, and they came from 24 US areas.

V gene TRBV27 combines with J gene TRBJ2-1, with D perhaps TRBD2 (5 bases). Input material: PBMCs or T cells enriched from blood (not recorded which). This clonotype originated in a young woman who had recovered from COVID-19. CDR3 region: CASISDRLANEQFF. The CDR3 nucleotides read TGTGCCAGCATTAGCGATCGGTTGGCCAATGAGCAGTTCTTC.